These 19 T cell receptor beta chains came from one sample sequenced in a study of response to subunit inactivated influenza vaccine. TCRdb analysed the RT-PCR reads with MiXCR anew, one entry per CDR3 protein. Here the sample spans under 950,000 distinct CDR3 sequences, less than 25% being singletons. The material was PBMCs from blood, obtained 5 days after vaccination. The receptors shown here come from a man aged 45-60 years who received an inactivated influenza vaccine.

The J gene is TRBJ1-5, the V gene TRBV5-1; tentative D call: TRBD1 (5 bases). Trimming removed 0 bases from V and 5 bases from J, with 12 bases in between. Germline lookup yields CDR1 SGHRS and CDR2 YFSETQ. The CDR3 extends over 15 amino acids. CDR3 sequence: CASSLDGAPDQPQHF. CDR3 nucleotides: TGCGCCAGCAGCTTGGATGGGGCGCCGGATCAGCCCCAGCATTTT.

There are a few counts of this clonotype. The gene calls are TRBV4-1 and TRBJ2-7; possibly TRBD1 or TRBD2 for D (6 bases each). This CDR3 spans 15 amino acids. The V gene lost 4 bases and the J gene lost 3 bases, with 16 bases spanning the gap. Germline V gives CDR1 MGHRA, CDR2 YSYEKL. CDR3 sequence reads: CASSPRGLNLYEQYF. CDR3 coding DNA: TGCGCCAGCAGCCCCAGGGGACTCAATCTCTACGAGCAGTACTTC.

This clonotype was seen many times. The gene calls are TRBV6-1 and TRBJ1-1, with 7 bases that match TRBD1. Trimming at V came to 4 bases and at J to 7 bases, leaving 9 bases not matched to a gene. The germline V gene encodes CDR1 MNHNS and CDR2 SASEGT. This CDR3 is built from 14 residues. CDR3 residues: CASSGFRDSSEAFF. The DNA of the CDR3 is TGTGCCAGCAGTGGATTCCGGGACAGCAGTGAAGCTTTCTTT.

The CDR3 DNA sequence: TGTGCCACCAGCACAGGGCGGTCTAGCGGGGGAACAGATACGCAGTATTTT. This translates into CATSTGRSSGGTDTQYF. The chain combines TRBV15 with TRBJ2-3; the match to TRBD2 covers 10 bases. The junction had 10 bases not matched to a gene; V was cut back by 4 bases and J by 3 bases. Germline assignment: CDR1 LNHNV and CDR2 YYDKDF (reference sequence). The CDR3 loop spans 17 amino acids.

This clonotype was seen a handful of times. V gene TRBV4-1 combines with J gene TRBJ2-3; D call uncertain. The V gene lost 4 bases and the J gene lost 6 bases, with 14 bases spanning the gap. CDR1 and CDR2 (germline): MGHRA, YSYEKL. The CDR3 contains 14 residues. CDR3 region: CASSRTPLGDTQYF. CDR3 bases: TGCGCCAGCAGCCGGACCCCTCTGGGGGATACGCAGTATTTT.

This clonotype was seen many times. The rearrangement uses TRBV4-3 and TRBJ1-4; D perhaps matches TRBD1 (5 bases). There are 17 residues in the CDR3. Germline values: CDR1 LGHNA, CDR2 YSLEER. V lost 0 bases to trimming and J lost 8 bases, with 19 bases between them. In nucleotides, the CDR3 is TGCGCCAGCAGCCAAGAGGTAGCTTCAGGGTCAAGGGAAAAACTGTTTTTT. Protein: CASSQEVASGSREKLFF.

This chain uses TRBV20-1 with TRBJ1-2; D unclear. Germline CDR1 and CDR2: DFQATT and SNEGSKA (reference sequence). This CDR3 is built from 13 residues. V gave up 0 bases and J gave up 2 bases, with 7 bases separating them. The CDR3 nucleotides read TGCAGTGCTAGAGATCTCAGAAACTATGGCTACACCTTC. Its protein is CSARDLRNYGYTF.

In this sample, this clonotype turned up a few times. This sequence joins TRBV5-1 and TRBJ1-3; 7 bases are shared with TRBD1. The CDR3 extends over 15 amino acids. V shed 2 bases, J shed 0 bases, and the junction held 2 bases outside the gene matches. Germline V CDR1 and CDR2: SGHRS, YFSETQ. CDR3 protein: CASSLTGVSGNTIYF. The CDR3 coding sequence is TGCGCCAGCAGCTTAACAGGGGTCTCTGGAAACACCATATATTTT.

In its sample, this clonotype was seen many times. CDR3 bases: TGCAGTGCTAGTACTGGCGACACAGATACGCAGTATTTT. It encodes CSASTGDTDTQYF. This rearrangement joins TRBV20-1 to TRBJ2-3; D is unresolved. This CDR3 is built from 13 residues. Germline V gene data show CDR1 as DFQATT and CDR2 as SNEGSKA (reference sequence). The ends were cut back, 3 bases at V and 2 bases at J, with 9 bases in the middle.

This clonotype was recorded once. V and J are TRBV29-1 and TRBJ1-6, with D unresolved. The CDR3 extends over 13 amino acids. CDR1 is SQVTM, CDR2 ANQGSEA, per germline. V lost 3 bases, J lost 9 bases, and 12 bases lay in between. The CDR3 protein is CSVDTRPGSPLHF. Written as DNA, the CDR3 is TGCAGCGTTGATACACGGCCGGGTTCACCCCTCCACTTT.

This clonotype was observed a handful of times. The rearrangement links TRBV20-1 to TRBJ1-1; 8 positions match TRBD1. The germline CDR1 and CDR2 sequences are DFQATT and SNEGSKA (reference sequence). V was clipped by 3 bases and J by 2 bases; unmatched bases: 5. This CDR3 contains 14 residues. For the CDR3, the DNA is TGCAGTGCTAGGGGGACAGGTTTAAACACTGAAGCTTTCTTT. Residues: CSARGTGLNTEAFF.

Ten or more counts support this clonotype. This CDR3 reads CASSYEMGGRGEKLFF. In nucleotides, the CDR3 is TGTGCCAGCAGTTACGAGATGGGGGGCCGAGGGGAAAAACTGTTTTTT. This chain links TRBV6-5 with TRBJ1-4; TRBD1 might be the D (6 bases). V was pared by 2 bases and J by 8 bases, with 18 bases between. CDR1 MNHEY and CDR2 SVGAGI come from the germline V gene. The CDR3 consists of 16 residues.

This chain links TRBV5-1 with TRBJ1-1; 8 bases line up with TRBD1. The CDR3 is 15 residues long. Germline CDR1 and CDR2: SGHRS and YFSETQ. Germline trimming cut 4 bases from V and 4 bases from J; bases unmatched to any gene: 9. The DNA of the CDR3 is TGCGCCAGCAGCGCACAGGGGGTTGACGTCACTGAAGCTTTCTTT. Protein sequence: CASSAQGVDVTEAFF.

This clonotype was counted a few times. This chain uses TRBV29-1 with TRBJ2-3, with TRBD2 identical over 14 bases. The CDR3 covers 15 residues. V gave up 6 bases and J gave up 4 bases; unmatched junction bases: 6. Germline CDR1 SQVTM, CDR2 ANQGSEA. CDR3 amino acids: CSVRGTSGSADTQYF. The CDR3 nucleotides read TGCAGCGTGAGGGGGACTAGCGGGAGCGCAGATACGCAGTATTTT.

As concerns this clonotype: At one end, the junction sequence differs from germline, possibly due to a read error. This chain links TRBV5-6 with TRBJ2-1; D gene ambiguous. CDR1 is SGHDT and CDR2 is YYEEEE in the germline V gene. The CDR3 has 15 amino acids. CDR3 region: CASSLVEVANNQQFF. CDR3 in DNA: TGTGCCAGCAGCTTGGTTGAGGTCGCCAACAATCAGCAGTTCTTC.

This clonotype appeared a few times. The rearrangement links TRBV7-9 to TRBJ1-1; the D is unclear. Germline CDR1 reads SEHNR; CDR2 reads FQNEAQ (reference sequence). The CDR3 totals 14 residues. V dropped 2 bases and J dropped 1 base, with 8 bases sitting between them. For the CDR3, the DNA is TGTGCCAGCAGCTTACATATGGAGAACACTGAAGCTTTCTTT. Residues: CASSLHMENTEAFF.

The rearrangement joins TRBV6-5 to TRBJ1-1; D remains unclear. CDR1 is MNHEY and CDR2 is SVGAGI in the germline V gene. The germline V and J ends were trimmed by 2 bases and 2 bases, with 6 bases remaining between them. This CDR3 region has 13 residues. The CDR3 loop is CASSYVINTEAFF. The CDR3 region has the DNA TGTGCCAGCAGTTACGTTATAAACACTGAAGCTTTCTTT.

Only a few counts were recorded for this clonotype. The V and J genes are TRBV5-5 and TRBJ1-5; 7 positions match TRBD1. V shed 2 bases, J shed 6 bases, and the junction held 8 bases outside the gene matches. In germline, CDR1 is SGHKS, CDR2 YYEKEE (reference sequence). The CDR3 is 15 residues long. The CDR3 protein is CASSFQGGVGQPQHF. CDR3 sequence (DNA): TGTGCCAGCAGCTTTCAGGGGGGAGTGGGTCAGCCCCAGCATTTT.

This clonotype was counted ten times or more. This sequence joins TRBV5-1 and TRBJ2-7, with TRBD1 matching over 9 bases. Per the germline V gene, CDR1 is SGHRS and CDR2 is YFSETQ. Trimming took 3 bases from V and 0 from J; bases not matched to a gene: 1. CDR3 length: 14 amino acids. The CDR3 is CASSSTGGSYEQYF. The CDR3 DNA sequence: TGCGCCAGCAGCTCGACAGGGGGCTCCTACGAGCAGTACTTC.